This T cell receptor (beta chain) was found in a study of blood T cells in healthy people across ages (dated by TCRdb to between 2015 and 2016). For the wider study: In model experiments, template switching captured about one uniquely barcoded TCR beta cDNA molecule for every two T cells. To track age-related changes in TCR beta repertoire diversity, the study relied on deep sequencing normalized with unique cDNA molecular identifiers. The donors were divided into four age groups: young (average around 17 years), middle-aged (about 39), aged (62) and long-lived (approximately 74). Donors of different ages were randomly distributed across sequencing lanes to avoid experimental bias. Using the same blood draw, the study looked at two additional independent replicas of 1 million unique cDNA reads for two donors, one aged 18 to 30 and the other aged 80 or older.

What the authors observed across the whole study: The percentage of naive T cells measured by flow cytometry correlated strongly with observed TCR beta diversity. As age increased, observed TCR beta diversity per million T cells dropped in a roughly linear way, and a significant reduction was already evident by age 40. Total diversity estimates from one million sequenced T cells were considered lower bounds and underestimates. The CMV infection status of donors was not known, potentially confounding age-related changes in expanded clonotypes. Since profiling was done on bulk unsorted PBMCs, naive and antigen-experienced compartments could not be conclusively compared. Compared with the aged group, more naive CD4+ T cells, fewer expanded clones and increased TCR diversity were shown by the long-lived group, suggesting age selection.

Systemically healthy Caucasian individuals from Russia, over 30 in total and aged roughly 6 to 95 years, were included as donors. Each donor gave about 9.2 milliliters of peripheral blood, drawn into EDTA-treated Vacutainer tubes. Ficoll-Paque density-gradient centrifugation was used to isolate PBMCs, with at least 6.5 million per sample. Trizol reagent was used to extract total RNA from PBMCs, with at least 6 micrograms per sample. The percentages of naive CD45RAhigh/CD27high T cells were determined by flow cytometry on a PBMC aliquot from every donor. To prepare the library, 5' RACE was applied. Instrument used: Illumina HiSeq 2500. A second about 7 to 12 cycle PCR used a sample-barcoded 5' primer and a J-beta primer mix. A template-switch 5' adaptor carrying 12 random nucleotides introduced a unique molecular identifier onto each TCR beta cDNA molecule. At least 2.5 million CDR3-containing paired-end reads were obtained from each sample. All of the RNA was converted into first-strand cDNA using the Mint cDNA synthesis kit, with a TRBC-specific oligonucleotide serving as the primer. Following uracil-DNA glycosylase treatment, all cDNA underwent a first 18-cycle PCR with the universal primers M1SS and BC2_uni_R. Concerning the study's data processing: Each sample was normalized by randomly selecting 1 million high-quality reads, each carrying a distinct molecular identifier. Reads sharing molecular identifiers were discarded rather than binned into consensus sequences. CDR3 identification, clonotype clustering and error correction used MiTCR with a Q25 quality threshold and the strictest error-elimination algorithm. A nonparametric unseen species model with Euler transformation was used to estimate lower-bound total TCR beta diversity. TCRdb cleaned the public reads at Q25 with fastp, built clones with MiXCR and kept in-frame beta chains. Rows with one shared CDR3 protein collapse into an entry with the most common genes and DNA. TCRdb, not the original authors, processed these V and J calls. The sample table holds about 780,000 distinct CDR3 sequences, of which around 50% were seen once. Less than 20% of the sample lies in the top ten.

As to this clonotype: Its antigen is still unknown. Base qualities are not at hand, and no much larger clone is one base apart.

V and J are truncated by 5 bases and 15 bases respectively, leaving an intervening sequence of 20 bases. The CDR3 covers 13 residues, taking in both the cysteine and the phenylalanine. Only the CDR3 DNA is retained, 39 bases long and in frame from the first base. From a lookup of the germline V gene, CDR1 and CDR2 are SGHAT and FQNNGV. The rearrangement combines TRBV11-2 with TRBJ2-1; the D segment cannot be called with confidence. The sequence was obtained from an older man in good health. The sample was blood. The nucleotides read TGTGCCAGCAGCGTCGAAATCCGGGTACAGCTGTTCTTC. This translates into CASSVEIRVQLFF.